The clone carrying this T cell receptor beta chain was picked up one time. Using immunoSEQ multiplex PCR, the repertoire was profiled, and TCRdb retains in-frame clones only, with some absent. In the table there are 560,000 or so clones, around 96% of which are singletons. These data are taken from a study of shared clonotypes between healthy human individuals. About the research overall: Donor composition was a couple of women and three men, aged 18 to 49. CD4 naive and memory got three plates each, CD8 naive two, CD8 memory one.

V shed 10 bases and J shed 5 bases, with 11 bases lying between them. Germline lookup yields CDR1 ENHRY and CDR2 SYGVKD. There are 12 residues in the CDR3. It was CD45RO-negative cells, positively selected for CCR7, that made up naive CD8 cells, with terminally differentiated effector memory CD45RA+ cells excluded. The chain is built from TRBV10-3 and TRBJ1-4, with D possibly being TRBD1 (5 bases). The sample consisted of naive CD8+ T cells sorted from blood. This TCR derives from a woman aged 25-40 years in good health. The CDR3 sequence: CATLDSNEKLFF. The CDR3 DNA reads as TGTGCCACCCTCGACAGCAATGAAAAACTGTTTTTT.